The TCR beta chain under discussion was sequenced for a study of long-term antiretroviral therapy in people with HIV. Germline-derived CDR1 and CDR2 are SGHAT and FQNNGV. Trimming left V 3 bases short and J 0 bases short, with 21 bases between. There are 19 residues in the CDR3. Investigators performed immunoSEQ version v3.0 at survey level. TCRdb's table, derived via immunoSEQ multiplex PCR, lists solely in-frame clones and lacks some. The sample shows 33,000 or so clones, 97% of them seen only once. Sequenced material: unsorted PBMCs, taken 7.6 years after starting antiretroviral therapy. The sequence was obtained from a man aged 30 to 45 with HIV. The rearrangement links TRBV11-2 to TRBJ2-4; tentative D call: TRBD1 (7 bases). CDR3: CASSFFVVHRGLAKNIQYF. Here the CDR3 DNA reads TGTGCCAGCAGCTTCTTCGTTGTCCACAGGGGACTAGCCAAAAACATTCAGTACTTC.